This TCR beta chain comes out of a study of CD8+ T cells in alopecia areata. General study findings and limits: TCR sharing across patients was less clear than in mice, possibly HLA-related.

Treatment: oral pan-JAK inhibitor, 5-10 mg twice daily. Extracted RNA was reverse transcribed, and the resulting cDNA served as sequencing template. Method: immunoSEQ multiplex PCR; TCRdb's copy keeps in-frame clones and lacks some. Here the sample spans some 170,000 clones, 53% being singletons. The CDR3 is made up of 15 amino acids. V gave up 3 bases and J gave up 4 bases, with 14 bases separating them. Germline loops: CDR1 MNHNS, CDR2 SASEGT. This clone was seen more than once but under ten times. Its specificity is not known. The rearrangement joins TRBV6-1 to TRBJ2-3, with D tentatively TRBD2 (5 bases). This receptor was identified in a human donor with alopecia areata. The sequenced sample was CD8+ T cells sorted from blood, obtained at week 24, from a patient treated with tofacitinib. CDR3: CASSEASYSADTQYF. CDR3 coding DNA: TGTGCCAGCAGTGAGGCTAGCTATAGCGCAGATACGCAGTATTTT.